The T cell receptor beta chain described here comes from a study of cytomegalovirus exposure and HLA in healthy donors (dated by TCRdb to 2016 to 2017). In the study overall: An earlier analysis of roughly 500 of the donors reported around 280 Gb of sequence data and approximately 120 million unique TCR beta sequences obtained from around 190 million T cells. An early release covering about 600 HLA-typed donors comprised around 300 gigabases of sequencing data and 85 million or so unique TCR sequences. Of the 398 genotyped donors, around 81% fell in the genetic ancestry cluster associated with self-reported Caucasian donors. The study aimed to test whether cataloging public T cell receptors could reveal signatures of past pathogen exposure. Using immunosequencing, the study profiled T cell repertoires from approximately 700 subjects and related those repertoires to cytomegalovirus serostatus. Along with the roughly 700-subject first cohort, a separate validation cohort of over a hundred different subjects was used. To predict cytomegalovirus infection status, the study brought together high-throughput TCR immunosequencing, statistical association of individual TCRs with disease status, and machine learning. To study patterns of TCR occurrence, a later analysis re-analyzed previously published TCR beta repertoires from 666 donors and added high-resolution HLA genotyping. Rather than using new phenotypic data, the later analysis identified candidate immune exposures from TCR beta sequences and from how often those sequences occurred across donors. An earlier analysis of several hundred of the donors applied high-throughput TCR beta sequencing to assess whether each TCR beta V gene segment acted as functional or pseudogenic. Donor age, sex, ethnicity and CMV serostatus were compiled alongside the repertoire data. In a later genetic analysis, genome-wide SNP genotypes for about 65% of the 666 donors were used, and that subset was treated as a discovery cohort. Every discovery cohort repertoire had been produced on one sequencing platform. Class I and class II HLA loci were covered by the typing at four-digit resolution. The number of donors typed differed by locus, with 629-630 for A, B, C, DRB1 and DQB1, roughly 520 for DQA1, 600 to 610 for DPA1, and under 490 for DPB1. Roughly five DR-DQ haplotypes were handled as single units for association and clustering, since linkage in the cohort was strong. On average, roughly 250,000 unique TCR beta nucleotide sequences were sequenced per donor among 300 to 500 genotyped donors of the cohort, with 15% to 20% of those sequences being non-productive.

The study at large found these results: Linkage disequilibrium might explain the correlated functional status among segregating V segments, but an unknown experimental factor could not be ruled out. Specific HLA alleles were associated with roughly 17,000 TCR beta sequences at a false discovery rate of 0.05 in a later analysis. Some IMGT-functional V segments, including TRBV6-2 and TRBV6-3, could not be distinguished by the 87-base-pair reads and were therefore excluded. A later analysis found that TCR association rates varied across HLA loci, with DRB1 alleles showing the most associated TCRs and HLA-C alleles the fewest. Most TCR sequences were observed very rarely across donors, whereas some public TCRs were present in many individuals. Compared with the roughly 720-donor mean, donors in an Asian-associated ancestry cluster had fewer N-insertions in productive TCRs, according to a later genetic analysis. The cohort was sequenced for TCR beta chains only, and without alpha or paired-chain data the features that could be detected were limited. V-gene and J-gene trimming of TCR beta chains was associated with a missense DCLRE1C variant in a later genetic analysis, and the association was replicated in an independent cohort. The authors suggested that the approach could potentially be extended to other disease states and immunological phenotypes. The sequencing pipeline was judged likely to have produced a cluster of highly shared sequence variants as a technical artifact. In a later analysis, several top co-occurrence clusters were reported to appear linked to parvovirus B19, influenza, CMV and Epstein-Barr virus. HLA typing was unavailable for some donors at each locus, so association tests used only the typed subset. In an earlier analysis of approximately 600 of the donors, most TCR beta V segments were observed in productive rearrangements about 87% or about 30% of the time, broadly matching IMGT annotations. Seventeen rarely observed V segments, including chromosome 9 orphons, were excluded from the earlier analysis of several hundred of the donors because counts were too low. In both the original and validation cohorts, the classifier was reported to diagnose cytomegalovirus status with high specificity and sensitivity. Presence/absence analyses assumed roughly uniform sequencing depth across donors, an assumption that may not hold. The study gave a list of 150 to 200 TCR beta chains associated with cytomegalovirus. A further reported finding was that TCR beta sequences accurately predicted the HLA-A and HLA-B alleles for most subjects in the first cohort. Strong co-occurrence of HLA alleles, especially DR and DQ, made assigning TCR associations to individual alleles difficult. Most CMV-associated TCR beta chains appeared to be HLA-restricted in a later analysis, and the HLA associations seemed to be driven largely by CMV exposure. In vitro tests confirmed that a few of the cytomegalovirus-associated TCR beta chains recognize cytomegalovirus antigens. A later analysis found that HLA-associated TCR beta chains were more clonally expanded and had lower generation probabilities than equally common non-associated chains. CMV serostatus was the only immune exposure information available for the cohort.

The cohort consisted of 670 or so healthy bone marrow donors. At the time of sampling, all cohort members were nominally healthy, though unrecorded immune exposures were likely present. The donor tested CMV seropositive, placing the donor among the approximately 290 seropositive members of the cohort. A peripheral blood sample was provided by each donor, and peripheral blood mononuclear cells were used for TCR beta sequencing. The Qiagen DNeasy Blood Extraction Kit was used to extract genomic DNA from the blood cell samples. Receptor libraries were prepared by the immunoSEQ multiplex PCR assay. The multiplex PCR relied on a mix of 60 forward primers for TCR Vbeta segments and 13 reverse primers for TCR Jbeta segments. The CDR3 region of rearranged TCR beta genes was amplified from genomic DNA by a multiplex PCR assay. The Illumina HiSeq System was used to sequence the amplified TCR beta libraries as 87-base-pair reads. In the authors' own workflow: A later analysis tallied around 82 million unique TCR beta chains across the 666 repertoires, and some 10 million of those chains were shared by two or more donors. A nearest-neighbor algorithm error-corrected the raw reads and collapsed the reads into unique sequences, merging closely related sequences to remove PCR and sequencing errors. Alignment of CDR3 sequences to IMGT reference sequences was used to assign V, D and J gene segments. Each retained sequence needed at least a six-nucleotide match to both a V gene segment and a J gene segment. A rearrangement counted as productive if the CDR3 had no stop codons and remained in frame with V and J, and every other rearrangement counted as non-productive. CDR3 was defined according to IMGT convention as the region running from the second conserved V-encoded cysteine to the conserved J-encoded phenylalanine. The earlier analysis of about 590 of the donors excluded sequences that lacked an unambiguous match to a single V gene segment. An earlier analysis of 587 of the donors called V segments functional above 56.7% productive rearrangements and segregating when the between-donor standard deviation exceeded 5%. A statistical classification framework was developed to diagnose cytomegalovirus status using the catalog of TCR beta chain sequences. A later analysis assigned V and J genes by comparing TCR nucleotide sequences with IMGT/GENE-DB human TR gene sequences. A later analysis assigned CDR3 sequences and most-parsimonious VDJ recombination scenarios with the TCRdist pipeline. In a later analysis, each TCR beta chain was defined by its CDR3 amino acid sequence together with its V-gene family, and reads lacking a unique V-gene family were excluded. As a way to deal with suspected cross-contamination and a sequencing artifact, a later analysis dropped roughly 600 nucleotide sequences that were highly shared and had low generation probability. A later analysis calculated a clonal expansion index for each public chain from normalized within-repertoire ranks of inferred template counts. A later analysis computed generation probabilities with a VDJ recombination model fitted to out-of-frame rearrangements, and checked the results against IGoR. Hypergeometric tests were used in a later analysis to score TCR-TCR, TCR-HLA and TCR-CMV co-occurrence, with a repertoire-size bias correction applied to the TCR pairs. To estimate false discovery rates, a later analysis permuted the HLA or CMV assignments 20 times. A later analysis grouped co-occurring TCRs with DBSCAN, adding TCRdist sequence similarity when clustering within HLA-allele-positive subsets. Repertoires with fewer than 30,000 or more than 120,000 public chains were left out of co-occurrence clustering, as were four to six repertoires with anomalous nucleotide sharing. TCRdb obtained this table from immuneACCESS and retained in-frame rearrangements with V and J assigned. These tables miss some clones; where compared with another copy, unresolved V genes account for less than half of the shortfall, and the remainder is unexplained. Clone size and the V and J calls come from that table; the DNA yielded D and trimming. For this sample the table gives about 120,000 clones, of which 80% were detected only once. The ten largest account for 7.5% to 10% of the sample.

This clone was detected only a few times. What antigen it recognizes has not been identified. Base qualities are not at hand, and no much larger clone is one base apart. From a lookup of the germline V gene, CDR1 and CDR2 are KGHSH and LQKENI. The cysteine opens and the phenylalanine closes a CDR3 of 13 amino acids. Only the CDR3 portion is preserved as DNA: 39 bases, with reading frame beginning at the first base. V is shortened by 3 bases, J by 7 bases, and the region joining them spans 13 bases. This sequence originates from a female donor in good health and CMV-seropositive. This chain is built from TRBV18 and TRBJ2-7; TRBD2 is possibly the D segment (6 matching bases). Sequencing used PBMCs. The nucleotide sequence reads as follows: TGTGCCAGCTCACCGTATGTGGGGGGAGAGCAGTACTTC. Its translation is CASSPYVGGEQYF.